What follows describes a single TCR beta chain. Its antigen is still unknown. The sample comes from a study of CD8 T cells in Susac syndrome. Across the study: Active disease was present in six of the sequenced Susac syndrome patients, whereas under 10 of them were in remission. Blood was drawn from patients with Susac syndrome. At that point, they were therapy-naive, on corticosteroids, or on intravenous immunoglobulin alone. Study results and limitations: The study's TCR sequencing and HLA analysis drew on a certain number of individuals. That number was acknowledged as relatively small.

Under recently defined diagnostic criteria, the patients with Susac syndrome qualified as having definite or probable disease. A quantity of about 0.45 to 1 ug RNA underwent reverse transcription using random hexamers. TCRdb called the immunoSEQ multiplex PCR reads again in MiXCR, with one record for every CDR3 protein. The repertoire consists of about 200,000 distinct CDR3 sequences, with 90% to 95% occurring once and the leading ten covering roughly 0.087%. The V gene's germline CDR1 is DFQATT and CDR2 SNEGSKA (reference sequence). V shed 7 bases and J shed 3 bases, with 16 bases lying between them. The CDR3 totals 14 residues.

The clonotype originates from a human donor with Susac syndrome. The specimen sequenced was CD4+ T cells from PBMCs. V usage is TRBV20-1 and J usage is TRBJ2-1; the D call may be TRBD1 or TRBD2 (5 bases each). CDR3 in amino acids: CSVDPGRSYNEQFF. The CDR3 region has the DNA TGCAGTGTTGACCCGGGACGGAGCTACAATGAGCAGTTCTTC.